Sequencing of this TCR beta chain was carried out in a study of beta chain features in type 1 diabetes. Whole-study results and caveats: Across all four CD4+ subsets, people with type 1 diabetes showed modestly shorter TCRB CDR3s.

The CDR3 runs to 14 residues. The V gene's germline CDR1 is SGDLS and CDR2 YYNGEE. Trimming took 4 bases from V and 5 from J, leaving 13 bases between them. The investigators reverse transcribed all of the isolated RNA, so they sequenced expressed TCRB transcripts. Naive, central memory and regulatory T cell samples came to a mean of roughly 4 million reads. Generated by immunoSEQ multiplex PCR, the TCRdb table keeps only in-frame clones and is missing some. The data hold hundreds of thousands of clones, with 10% to 15% observed a single time. This clone has a handful of counts. What it binds is not known.

The origin of this receptor is a woman younger than 30 with type 1 diabetes. Sequencing was carried out using naive CD4+ T cells from blood. The chain carries TRBV9 and TRBJ2-1; D is uncertain. The CDR3 loop is CASSLGIRDNEQFF. As DNA, the CDR3 is TGTGCCAGCAGCTTAGGTATAAGAGACAATGAGCAGTTCTTC.